Listed below are T cell receptor beta chains from one sample, sequenced in a study of T cell responses to AZD1222 COVID-19 vaccine. The protocol was immunoSEQ multiplex PCR, while the TCRdb copy is restricted to in-frame clones and leaves out a portion. The sample lists more than 80,000 clones; almost 90% were seen once. The sequences come from peripheral blood, collected on day 0 of AZD1222 vaccination. The receptors shown here come from an adult in good health. The conserved cysteine and the conserved F or W are not part of the CDR3 here. Fields, in order: J gene, V gene, CDR3 protein.

j_call: TRBJ2-7
v_call: TRBV28
cdr3_aa: ASSLNPGEQY

j_call: TRBJ2-1
v_call: TRBV7-9
cdr3_aa: ASSLYGRYNEQF

j_call: TRBJ1-6
v_call: TRBV27
cdr3_aa: ASREQGNSPLH

j_call: TRBJ1-2
v_call: TRBV19
cdr3_aa: ASSTIGQRQEAGYT

j_call: TRBJ2-1
v_call: TRBV7-2
cdr3_aa: ASSFIGHPYNEQF

j_call: TRBJ2-2
v_call: TRBV5-1
cdr3_aa: ASSLEYTGELF

j_call: TRBJ1-3
v_call: TRBV12-5
cdr3_aa: ASGLGGLNSGNTIY

j_call: TRBJ2-3
v_call: TRBV18
cdr3_aa: ASSTLGSGSTDTQY

j_call: TRBJ1-3
v_call: TRBV3-1/TRBV3-2
cdr3_aa: ASSHQATGNTIY

j_call: TRBJ1-2
v_call: TRBV9
cdr3_aa: ASSVEPGGYT

j_call: TRBJ1-2
v_call: TRBV5-6
cdr3_aa: ASRDTGHPYYGYT

j_call: TRBJ2-7
v_call: TRBV13
cdr3_aa: ASSLSAGNSYEQY

j_call: TRBJ1-1
v_call: TRBV5-1
cdr3_aa: ASSLGQDTEAF

j_call: TRBJ1-1
v_call: TRBV29-1
cdr3_aa: SVAWNNFMNTEAF

j_call: TRBJ1-3
v_call: TRBV7-2
cdr3_aa: ASSLVGTASGNTIY

j_call: TRBJ1-1
v_call: TRBV7-9
cdr3_aa: ASSPNRETEAF

j_call: TRBJ2-7
v_call: TRBV5-1
cdr3_aa: ASSLASASGSLYEQY

j_call: TRBJ2-7
v_call: TRBV24-1
cdr3_aa: ATSDVGRVAEQY

j_call: TRBJ1-5
v_call: TRBV5-8
cdr3_aa: ASSGVNSNQPQH

j_call: TRBJ1-1
v_call: TRBV2
cdr3_aa: ASSESTEAF

j_call: TRBJ2-2
v_call: TRBV3-1/TRBV3-2
cdr3_aa: ASTQTGGRRTGELF

j_call: TRBJ1-1
v_call: TRBV6-5
cdr3_aa: ASSSPRGVGTEAF

j_call: TRBJ2-3
v_call: TRBV11-2
cdr3_aa: ASSLLLPGPGYTDTQY

j_call: TRBJ2-6
v_call: TRBV14
cdr3_aa: ATRPADSLTLSGANVLT

j_call: TRBJ1-5
v_call: TRBV6-5
cdr3_aa: ASSLGQGADQPQH

j_call: TRBJ2-6
v_call: TRBV19
cdr3_aa: ASSIISSGANVLT

j_call: TRBJ2-7
v_call: TRBV11-2
cdr3_aa: ASSPLNRDRGMNYEQY

j_call: TRBJ1-3
v_call: TRBV28
cdr3_aa: ASSLRGAGAGNTIY

j_call: TRBJ1-4
v_call: TRBV6-5
cdr3_aa: ASRGGPGEREKLF

j_call: TRBJ2-1
v_call: TRBV5-1
cdr3_aa: ASSEASANEQF

j_call: TRBJ2-5
v_call: TRBV6-2/TRBV6-3
cdr3_aa: ASSYDLIQETQY

j_call: TRBJ1-1
v_call: TRBV5-1
cdr3_aa: ASSLKERYTEAF

j_call: TRBJ2-3
v_call: TRBV25-1
cdr3_aa: ASSELAGEGTDTQY